These T cell receptor beta chains were read from a single sample in a study of T cells in Graves' hyperthyroidism and ophthalmopathy. A single record per CDR3 protein comes from TCRdb applying MiXCR to the multiplex PCR reads. The table lists under 450,000 distinct CDR3 sequences, approximately 13% of them singletons. Sequenced input: blood. The receptors here all came from a man aged 25 to 40 with Graves' hyperthyroidism that later progressed to Graves' ophthalmopathy. Both conserved end residues are part of each CDR3. The listing skips clone size in some rows; elsewhere it reads once, few, many or a size class.

few | TRBV20-1 | CSAYGGRGGPQHF
many | TRBV12-3/TRBV12-4 | CASSLGEGDEQFF
many | TRBV28 | CASSMRGAPQETQYF
many | TRBV6-6 | CASSYSGTNNYGYTF
. | TRBV24-1 | CATSDGPFGGQYF
many | TRBV28 | CASSLLLAGDTYEQYF
many | TRBV5-1 | CASSFDRSRGAEAFF
many | TRBV20-1 | CSARDWRENTEAFF
many | TRBV28 | CASSFGSSPLHF
many | TRBV11-3 | CASSQSLGSTEAFF
few | TRBV6-2/TRBV6-3 | CASSYEEGGLTGELFF
few | TRBV11-1 | CASSPQVVGGGNTEAFF
. | TRBV9 | CASSARVNTEAFF
many | TRBV11-2 | CASSLVLAGGYNEQFF
many | TRBV11-2 | CASSLAGRGTPLHF
. | TRBV7-9 | CATSLRGTDTQYF
. | TRBV6-1 | CASSGRGGTASYGYTF
many | TRBV6-1 | CASSLAQGPYEQYF
. | TRBV6-5 | CASSYSAETQYF
. | TRBV6-1 | CASTKTGGQPQHF
. | TRBV7-9 | CASSLADMNTEAFF
many | TRBV2 | CASQGTVNYGYTF
. | TRBV29-1 | CSVYFNYGYTF
. | TRBV5-1 | CASSDWTRDNYNEQFF
. | TRBV7-2 | CASSSGTSGYNTQYF
few | TRBV7-3 | CASSPGLEQQQYF
. | TRBV27 | CATRTKPTGGYGYTF
. | TRBV28 | CASSVWDRWTKETQYF
once | TRBV7-2 | CAIPRLAGYNEQFF